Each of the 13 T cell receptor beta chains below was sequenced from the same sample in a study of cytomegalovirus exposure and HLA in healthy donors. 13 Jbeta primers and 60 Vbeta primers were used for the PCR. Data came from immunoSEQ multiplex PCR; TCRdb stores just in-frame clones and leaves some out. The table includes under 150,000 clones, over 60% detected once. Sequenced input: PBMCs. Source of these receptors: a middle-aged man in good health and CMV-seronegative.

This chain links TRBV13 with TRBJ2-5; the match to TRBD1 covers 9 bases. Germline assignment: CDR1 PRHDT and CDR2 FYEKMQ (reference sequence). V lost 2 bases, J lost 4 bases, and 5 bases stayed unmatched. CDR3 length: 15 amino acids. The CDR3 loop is CASSLRNRGLETQYF. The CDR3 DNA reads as TGTGCCAGCAGCTTACGGAACAGGGGGCTAGAGACCCAGTACTTC.

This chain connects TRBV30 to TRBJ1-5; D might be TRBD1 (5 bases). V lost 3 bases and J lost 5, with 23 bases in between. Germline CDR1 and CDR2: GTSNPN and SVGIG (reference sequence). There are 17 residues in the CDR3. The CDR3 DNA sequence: TGTGCCTGGAGCGGTCGGAGGGGAGGGATTAGGGATCAGCCCCAGCATTTT. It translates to CAWSGRRGGIRDQPQHF.

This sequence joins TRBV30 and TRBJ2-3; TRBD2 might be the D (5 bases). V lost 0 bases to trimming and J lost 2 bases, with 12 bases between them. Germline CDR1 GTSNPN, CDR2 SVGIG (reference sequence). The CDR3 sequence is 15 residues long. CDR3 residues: CAWSVRGRVTDTQYF. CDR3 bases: TGTGCCTGGAGTGTACGAGGGCGGGTCACAGATACGCAGTATTTT.

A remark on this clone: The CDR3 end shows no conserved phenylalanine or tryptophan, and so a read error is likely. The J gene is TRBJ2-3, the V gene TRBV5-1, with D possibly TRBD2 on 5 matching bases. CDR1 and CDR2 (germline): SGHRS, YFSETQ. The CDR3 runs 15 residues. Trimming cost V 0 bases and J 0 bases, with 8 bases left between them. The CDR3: CASSLEAASTDTQYS. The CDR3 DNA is TGCGCCAGCAGCTTGGAAGCGGCTAGCACAGATACGCAGTATTCT.

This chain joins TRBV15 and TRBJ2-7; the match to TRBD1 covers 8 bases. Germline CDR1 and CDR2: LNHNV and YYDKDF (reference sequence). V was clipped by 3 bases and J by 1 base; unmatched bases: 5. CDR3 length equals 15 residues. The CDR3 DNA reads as TGTGCCACCAGCAGCCGGACAGGGATATCCTACGAGCAGTACTTC. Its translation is CATSSRTGISYEQYF.

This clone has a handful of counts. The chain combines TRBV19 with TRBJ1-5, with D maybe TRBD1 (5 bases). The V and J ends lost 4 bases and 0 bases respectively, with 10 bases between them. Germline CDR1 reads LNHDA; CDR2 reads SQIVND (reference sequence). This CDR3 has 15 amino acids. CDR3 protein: CASSTTVNSNQPQHF. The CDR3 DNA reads TGTGCCAGTAGTACGACAGTTAATAGCAATCAGCCCCAGCATTTT. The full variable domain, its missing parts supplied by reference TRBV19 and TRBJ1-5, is DGGITQSPKYLFRKEGQNVTLSCEQNLNHDAMYWYRQDPGQGLRLIYYSQIVNDFQKGDIAEGYSVSREKKESFPLTVTSAQKNPTAFYLCASSTTVNSNQPQHFGDGTRLSIL.

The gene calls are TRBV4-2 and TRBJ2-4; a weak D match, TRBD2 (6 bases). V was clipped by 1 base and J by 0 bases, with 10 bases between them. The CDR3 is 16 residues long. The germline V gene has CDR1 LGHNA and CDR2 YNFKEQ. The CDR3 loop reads CASSQGGLIAKNIQYF. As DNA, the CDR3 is TGTGCCAGCAGCCAAGGGGGACTGATAGCCAAAAACATTCAGTACTTC.

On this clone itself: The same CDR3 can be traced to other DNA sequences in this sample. CDR3 sequence (DNA): TGCGCCAGCAGCTTTACAGTAAACACTGAAGCTTTCTTT. Amino acid sequence: CASSFTVNTEAFF. The V and J genes are TRBV5-1 and TRBJ1-1, with D unclear. The CDR3 is 13 amino acids. V lost 2 bases and J lost 2, with 7 bases in between. Germline assignment: CDR1 SGHRS and CDR2 YFSETQ.

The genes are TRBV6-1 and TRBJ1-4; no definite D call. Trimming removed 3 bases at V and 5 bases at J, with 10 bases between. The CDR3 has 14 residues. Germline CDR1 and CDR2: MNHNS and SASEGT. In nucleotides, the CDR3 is TGTGCCAGCAGTGAGCTCCTCGGGAATGAAAAACTGTTTTTT. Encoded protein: CASSELLGNEKLFF.

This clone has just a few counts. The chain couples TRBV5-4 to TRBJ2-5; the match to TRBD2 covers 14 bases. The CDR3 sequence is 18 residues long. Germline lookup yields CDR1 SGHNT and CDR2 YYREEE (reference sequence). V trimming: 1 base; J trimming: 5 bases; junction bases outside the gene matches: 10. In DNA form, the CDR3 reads TGTGCCAGCAGCTTGCCGGTGACTAGCGGGAGGGCCCGGGAGACCCAGTACTTC. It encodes CASSLPVTSGRARETQYF.

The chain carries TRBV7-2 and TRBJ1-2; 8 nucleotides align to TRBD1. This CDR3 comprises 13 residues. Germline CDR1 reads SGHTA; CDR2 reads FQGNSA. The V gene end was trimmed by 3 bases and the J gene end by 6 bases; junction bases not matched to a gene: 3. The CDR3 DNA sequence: TGTGCCAGCAGCTTGACAGGGGAACATGGCTACACCTTC. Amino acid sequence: CASSLTGEHGYTF.

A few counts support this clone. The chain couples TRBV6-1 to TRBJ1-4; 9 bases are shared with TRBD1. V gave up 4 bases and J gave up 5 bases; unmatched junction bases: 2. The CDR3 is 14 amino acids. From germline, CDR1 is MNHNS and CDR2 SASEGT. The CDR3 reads CASSVGTGNEKLFF. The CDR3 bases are TGTGCCAGCAGTGTTGGGACAGGGAATGAAAAACTGTTTTTT.

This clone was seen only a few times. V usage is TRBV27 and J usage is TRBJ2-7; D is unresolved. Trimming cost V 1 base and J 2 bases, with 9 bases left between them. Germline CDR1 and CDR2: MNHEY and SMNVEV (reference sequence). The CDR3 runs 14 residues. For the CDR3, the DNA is TGTGCCAGCAGTTTATTGGGCAGAACCTACGAGCAGTACTTC. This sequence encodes CASSLLGRTYEQYF.